This record covers a single T cell receptor beta chain. These data belong to a study of blood T cell repertoires in COVID-19. Study as a whole: Material from acute and convalescent COVID-19 was sourced from the United States, Italy and Spain. PBMCs, B-cell-depleted T cells, or T cells were the source of the cDNA or gDNA that made up the material.

This CDR3 is 15 amino acids long. CDR1 is SEHNR and CDR2 is FQNEAQ in the germline V gene (reference sequence). Trimming left V 5 bases short and J 7 bases short, with 18 bases between. How the authors handled the data: Scientists estimated how many nucleated cells there were by amplifying reference gene primers. Clones were sequenced by immunoSEQ multiplex PCR, and TCRdb holds only the in-frame ones, with some missing. V and J calls and clone size are given by that table; D and trimming were obtained from the DNA. The profile shows more than 150,000 clones, about 88% of them singletons. V and J are TRBV7-9 and TRBJ1-3; possibly TRBD1 for D (5 bases). Sequenced material: peripheral blood. The receptor comes from a man aged 70-80 years with active or convalescent COVID-19. CDR3 sequence reads: CASSRRVTVENTIYF. Here the CDR3 DNA reads TGTGCCAGCAGCCGCAGGGTCACGGTAGAGAACACCATATATTTT. The full variable domain, its missing parts supplied by reference TRBV7-9 and TRBJ1-3, is DTGVSQNPRHKITKRGQNVTFRCDPISEHNRLYWYRQTLGQGPEFLTYFQNEAQLEKSRLLSDRFSAERPKGSFSTLEIQRTEQGDSAMYLCASSRRVTVENTIYFGEGSWLTVV.